Listed here are 10 T cell receptor beta chains from one sample, sequenced in a study of cytomegalovirus exposure and HLA in healthy donors (TCRdb year 2017). The library was prepared using the immunoSEQ multiplex PCR assay. For the multiplex PCR, a mixture combining 60 forward primers for TCR Vbeta segments and 13 reverse primers for TCR Jbeta segments was used. TCRdb provides this immuneACCESS table in a form limited to in-frame rearrangements. Some clones are lacking; in checked studies, under half of them reflect an unresolved V gene, and why the rest are absent is not known. The sample table on file contains 140,000 to 150,000 clones. Together, the top ten hold 0.75% to 1% of the sample. The sequencing sample was made of PBMCs. Receptor source: a male donor in good health and CMV-seronegative.

The rearrangement joins TRBV2 to TRBJ2-3, with D possibly matching TRBD2 (6 bases). Germline V gene data show CDR1 as SNHLY and CDR2 as FYNNEI. Trimming left V 8 bases short and J 1 base short, with 10 bases between. The CDR3 spans 13 residues. Written as DNA, the CDR3 is TGTGCCAGCCGCGGGGATCGCACAGATACGCAGTATTTT. This encodes CASRGDRTDTQYF.

The J gene is TRBJ2-6, the V gene TRBV7-2; weak D call: TRBD2 (5 bases). Germline assignment: CDR1 SGHTA and CDR2 FQGNSA. The CDR3 runs 16 residues. The ends were cut back, 6 bases at V and 2 bases at J, with 14 bases in the middle. The CDR3 spells CASRWGSSAGANVLTF. The CDR3 DNA reads TGTGCCAGCAGGTGGGGAAGTAGCGCTGGGGCCAACGTCCTGACTTTC.

This chain uses TRBV29-1 with TRBJ2-7; no clear D gene. The germline CDR1 and CDR2 sequences are SQVTM and ANQGSEA. The CDR3 is 11 amino acids. Trimming cost V 4 bases and J 2 bases, with 6 bases left between them. CDR3 nucleotides: TGCAGCGTTGTCGGAGCCTACGAGCAGTACTTC. Translating gives CSVVGAYEQYF.

The rearrangement uses TRBV6-6 and TRBJ1-1, with D uncertain. CDR1 MNHNY and CDR2 SVGAGI come from the germline V gene (reference sequence). Trimming pared 2 bases from V and 4 bases from J, leaving 8 bases between. The CDR3 spans 13 residues. The CDR3 spells CASSYQGGTEAFF. For the CDR3, the DNA is TGTGCCAGCAGTTACCAAGGAGGCACTGAAGCTTTCTTT.

The chain combines TRBV27 with TRBJ1-5; 7 bases are shared with TRBD1. The CDR3 spans 15 residues. Germline V gives CDR1 MNHEY, CDR2 SMNVEV (reference sequence). V dropped 6 bases and J dropped 5; count of bases not matched to a gene: 10. The DNA for the CDR3 is TGTGCCAGCAGCTGGGACAGACAGACCCATCAGCCCCAGCATTTT. This encodes CASSWDRQTHQPQHF.

The chain has TRBV2 and TRBJ1-2, with a possible D match to TRBD1 (6 bases). This CDR3 is built from 12 residues. Looked up from germline, CDR1 is SNHLY and CDR2 is FYNNEI. V shed 8 bases and J shed 5 bases, with 12 bases lying between them. This CDR3 reads CASPQGNYGYTF. Written as DNA, the CDR3 is TGTGCCAGCCCACAGGGTAATTATGGCTACACCTTC.

This rearrangement joins TRBV9 to TRBJ2-3; 12 bases are a match to TRBD2. J lost 4 bases, V lost 2 bases, and 2 bases had no gene match. Germline CDR1 is SGDLS and CDR2 is YYNGEE. CDR3 size: 15 residues. CDR3: CASSVTSGRPDTQYF. The CDR3 region has the DNA TGTGCCAGCAGCGTCACTAGCGGGAGGCCAGATACGCAGTATTTT.

The chain links TRBV25-1 to TRBJ1-5; no reliable D call. V lost 2 bases and J lost 6, with 11 bases in between. The CDR3 is made up of 14 amino acids. Germline V gives CDR1 MGHDK, CDR2 SYGVNS. The chain's CDR3 is CASSEGSGTQPQHF. In DNA form, the CDR3 reads TGTGCCAGCAGTGAAGGGTCAGGCACTCAGCCCCAGCATTTT. The variable domain in full, completed from reference TRBV25-1 and TRBJ1-5, reads EADIYQTPRYLVIGTGKKITLECSQTMGHDKMYWYQQDPGMELHLIHYSYGVNSTEKGDLSSESTVSRIRTEHFPLTLESARPSHTSQYLCASSEGSGTQPQHFGDGTRLSIL.

This chain connects TRBV7-6 to TRBJ2-1; 8 bases align to TRBD2. Trimming took 5 bases from V and 0 from J; bases not matched to a gene: 6. There are 16 residues in the CDR3. CDR1 and CDR2 from the germline V gene are SGHVS and FNYEAQ. The CDR3 sequence is CASSNAGGTSYNEQFF. In DNA, the CDR3 is TGTGCCAGCAGCAATGCGGGAGGTACCTCCTACAATGAGCAGTTCTTC.

The chain has TRBV19 and TRBJ1-2; TRBD1 might be the D (5 bases). Germline values: CDR1 LNHDA, CDR2 SQIVND (reference sequence). The CDR3 consists of 13 residues. V shed 11 bases and J shed 4 bases, with 17 bases lying between them. This chain's CDR3 is CAVRPGGIYGYTF. The CDR3 DNA reads TGTGCCGTACGCCCTGGGGGGATCTATGGCTACACCTTC.